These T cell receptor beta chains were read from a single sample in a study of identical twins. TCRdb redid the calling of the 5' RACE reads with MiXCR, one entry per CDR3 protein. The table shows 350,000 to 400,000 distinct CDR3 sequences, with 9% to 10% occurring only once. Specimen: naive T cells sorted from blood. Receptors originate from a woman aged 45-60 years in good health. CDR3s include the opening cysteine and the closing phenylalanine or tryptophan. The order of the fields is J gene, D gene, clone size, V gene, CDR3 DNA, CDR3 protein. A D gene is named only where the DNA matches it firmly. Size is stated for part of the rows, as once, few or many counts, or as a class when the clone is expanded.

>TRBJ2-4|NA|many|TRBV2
TGTGCCAGCATCCTCCCTGGAGGGGCCAAAAACATTCAGTACTTC
CASILPGGAKNIQYF
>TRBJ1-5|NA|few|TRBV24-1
TGTGCCACCAGTGAAAGGATAAATCAGCCCCAGCATTTT
CATSERINQPQHF
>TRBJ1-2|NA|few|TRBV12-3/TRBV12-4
TGTGCCAGCAGCCTCGACAGGCATGGCTACACCTTC
CASSLDRHGYTF
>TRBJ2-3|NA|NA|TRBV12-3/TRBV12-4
TGTGCCAGCAGTTGGAGGGGGCTAAAGGGCACAGATACGCAGTATTTT
CASSWRGLKGTDTQYF
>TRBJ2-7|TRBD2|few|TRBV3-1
TGTGCCAGCAGCCAAGAGTGGGAGGGCAAACAGTACTTC
CASSQEWEGKQYF
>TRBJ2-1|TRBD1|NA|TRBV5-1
TGCGCCAGCAGCAATCCGGGACAGGGCTCGTATGAGCAGTTCTTC
CASSNPGQGSYEQFF
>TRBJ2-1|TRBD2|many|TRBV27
TGTGCCAGCAGTTTTCCGGGACTAGCAACCAATGAGCAGTTCTTC
CASSFPGLATNEQFF
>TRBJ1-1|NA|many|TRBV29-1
TGCAGCGGATCGGGATCCCTGAACACTGAAGCTTTCTTT
CSGSGSLNTEAFF
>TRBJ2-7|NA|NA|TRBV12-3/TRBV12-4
TGTGCCAGCAGTTTTTCTTTAGGTGAGAAGCAGTACTTC
CASSFSLGEKQYF
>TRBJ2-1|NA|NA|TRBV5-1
TGCGCCAGCAGCTTGACGGACCAGACTTACAATGAGCAGTTCTTC
CASSLTDQTYNEQFF
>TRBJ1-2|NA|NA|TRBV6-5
TGTGCCAGCAGTTACAGGGGAGGGCTTAACTATGGCTACACCTTC
CASSYRGGLNYGYTF
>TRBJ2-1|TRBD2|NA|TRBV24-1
TGTGCCACCAGTGAGATTAGCGGGAGGCCCCACAATGAGCAGTTCTTC
CATSEISGRPHNEQFF
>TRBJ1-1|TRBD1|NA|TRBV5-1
TGCGCCAGCAGAGGACAGGGGGGAAGTTCGAGCACTGAAGCTTTCTTT
CASRGQGGSSSTEAFF
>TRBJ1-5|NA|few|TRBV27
TGTGCCAGCAGTCCGCGCTACGGAAAAGGCAATCAGCCCCAGCATTTT
CASSPRYGKGNQPQHF
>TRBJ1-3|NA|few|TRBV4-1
TGCGCCAGCAGCCAAGAGGAGGGAGAATCTGGGAACACCATATATTTT
CASSQEEGESGNTIYF
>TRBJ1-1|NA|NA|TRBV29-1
TGCAGCGTTGCTCCGAAGGGGAACACTGAAGCTTTCTTT
CSVAPKGNTEAFF
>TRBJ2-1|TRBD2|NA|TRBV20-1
TGCAGTGCTAGAGTGGGGGGGGTTAGTGAGCAGTTCTTC
CSARVGGVSEQFF
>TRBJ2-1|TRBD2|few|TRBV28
TGTGCCAGCAGACACAGCGGGAGCTCCTACAATGAGCAGTTCTTC
CASRHSGSSYNEQFF
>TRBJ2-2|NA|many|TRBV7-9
TGTGCCAGCAGCCGATTCGGGAGCTACACCGGGGAGCTGTTTTTT
CASSRFGSYTGELFF
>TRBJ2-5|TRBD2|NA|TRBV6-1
TGTGCCAGCAGTCCACCCAGCGGGACCGGAGAGACCCAGTACTTC
CASSPPSGTGETQYF
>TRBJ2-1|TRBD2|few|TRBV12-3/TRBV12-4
TGTGCCAGCAGTTCCGTTAGCGGGAGTCGCTACAATGAGCAGTTCTTC
CASSSVSGSRYNEQFF
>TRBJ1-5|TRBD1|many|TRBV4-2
TGTGCCAGCAGCCAAGACCGACAGGGAGAGCCCCAGCATTTT
CASSQDRQGEPQHF
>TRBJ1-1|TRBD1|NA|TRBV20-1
TGCAGTGCTAGAGATCGGAACAGGGGTTGGACTGAAGCTCTCTTT
CSARDRNRGWTEALF
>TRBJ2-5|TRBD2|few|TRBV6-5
TGTGCCAGCAGTAAACTACCGGGACTAGCCGGCCAGTACTTC
CASSKLPGLAGQYF
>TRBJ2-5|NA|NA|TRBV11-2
TGTGCCAGCAGCCTGCTCGTTGCGGGCCAAGAGACCCAGTACTTC
CASSLLVAGQETQYF
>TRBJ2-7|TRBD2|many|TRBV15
TGTGCCACCAGGGATTCCCGGGAGGGCCGGTACGAGCAGTACTTC
CATRDSREGRYEQYF
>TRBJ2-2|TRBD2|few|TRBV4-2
TGTGCCAGCAGCCCGGGACTAGCGGGAGGGAAGGCCGGGGAGCTGTTTTTT
CASSPGLAGGKAGELFF
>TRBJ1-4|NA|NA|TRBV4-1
TGCGCCAGCAGCCAACCCGGGGTTGCAACTAATGAAAAACTGTTTTTT
CASSQPGVATNEKLFF
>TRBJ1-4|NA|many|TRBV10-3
TGTGCCATCAGTGGTACAGGGATTGAAAAACTGTTTTTT
CAISGTGIEKLFF